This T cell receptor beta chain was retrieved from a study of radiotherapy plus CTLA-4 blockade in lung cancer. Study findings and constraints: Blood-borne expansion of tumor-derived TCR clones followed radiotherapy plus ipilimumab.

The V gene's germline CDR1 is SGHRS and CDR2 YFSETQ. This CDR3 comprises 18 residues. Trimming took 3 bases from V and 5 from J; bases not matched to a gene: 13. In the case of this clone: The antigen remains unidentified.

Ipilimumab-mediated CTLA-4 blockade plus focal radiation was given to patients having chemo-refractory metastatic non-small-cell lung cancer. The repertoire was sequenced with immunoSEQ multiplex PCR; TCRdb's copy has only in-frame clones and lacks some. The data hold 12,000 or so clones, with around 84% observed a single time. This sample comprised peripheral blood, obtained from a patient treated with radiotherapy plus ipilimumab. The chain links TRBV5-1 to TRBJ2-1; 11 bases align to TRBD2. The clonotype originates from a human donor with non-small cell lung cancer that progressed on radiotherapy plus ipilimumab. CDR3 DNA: TGCGCCAGCAGCTCAATGAACCCTAGCGGGGGGCTCCACAATGAGCAGTTCTTC. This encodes CASSSMNPSGGLHNEQFF.